The source of this T cell receptor beta chain is a study of shared clonotypes between healthy human individuals. Study-wide context: The study drew on a couple of women and three men aged 18 to 49 as donors. Plates per donor: three CD4 naive, three CD4 memory, two CD8 naive, one CD8 memory. Findings of the study overall: Approximately 5.3% was the fraction of naive CD4 clonotypes found shared across several donors.

CDR1 and CDR2 from the germline V gene are MDHEN and SYDVKM. Trimming left V 6 bases short and J 4 bases short, with 13 bases between. CDR3 size: 14 residues. Assay used: immunoSEQ multiplex PCR; TCRdb lists only in-frame clones, some missing. Found here are 600,000 to 750,000 clones, about 78% of them singletons; the top ten hold 1.8%. This clone was seen a handful of times. The antigen remains undetermined. This receptor was identified in a woman in her thirties in good health. Sample: memory CD4+ T cells sorted from blood. The subset denotes: CD45RA-negative fraction. The chain combines TRBV28 with TRBJ1-5; TRBD1 might be the D (5 bases). In DNA, the CDR3 is TGTGCCAGCAGCCGCTCCGGGGGGAATCAGCCCCAGCATTTT. Its protein product is CASSRSGGNQPQHF.